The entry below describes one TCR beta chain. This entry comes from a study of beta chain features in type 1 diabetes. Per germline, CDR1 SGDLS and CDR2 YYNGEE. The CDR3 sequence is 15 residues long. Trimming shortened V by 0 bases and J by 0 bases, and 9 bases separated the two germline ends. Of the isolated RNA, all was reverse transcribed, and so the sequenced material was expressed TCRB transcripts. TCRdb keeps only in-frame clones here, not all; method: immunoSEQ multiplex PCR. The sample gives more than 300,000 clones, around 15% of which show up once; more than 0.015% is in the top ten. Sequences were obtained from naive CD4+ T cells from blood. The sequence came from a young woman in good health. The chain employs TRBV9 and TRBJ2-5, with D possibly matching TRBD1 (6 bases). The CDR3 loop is CASSVAGHDQETQYF. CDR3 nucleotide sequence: TGTGCCAGCAGCGTAGCGGGACACGACCAAGAGACCCAGTACTTC.